Sequencing of this TCR beta chain was carried out in a study of PD-1 blockade in classical Hodgkin lymphoma. Whole-study findings and limits: As was reported, newly diagnosed patients showed lower baseline TCR diversity than healthy donors did. Differences between repertoires have undefined causes, possibly disease activity or prior therapy. Researchers reported that CD4+ TCR diversity, though not CD8+, rose significantly by C4D1.

The V gene's germline CDR1 is SGHRS and CDR2 YFSETQ. V was clipped by 4 bases and J by 4 bases; unmatched bases: 5. The CDR3 sequence is 14 residues long. Sequencing used immunoSEQ multiplex PCR; TCRdb keeps in-frame clones, though not all of them. The table shows 30,000 or so clones, with roughly four fifths occurring only once. Every patient had relapsed following autologous stem cell transplantation, and cohorts differed in brentuximab vedotin exposure. A few counts support this clone. Its target is not known. This TCR was sampled from a human donor with classical Hodgkin lymphoma. The material was peripheral blood mononuclear cells (PBMCs), obtained at baseline. The chain links TRBV5-1 to TRBJ1-1; the match to TRBD1 covers 9 bases. The CDR3 loop is CASSPDRGVTEAFF. DNA for the CDR3: TGCGCCAGCAGCCCAGACAGGGGGGTCACTGAAGCTTTCTTT.